This section outlines one T cell receptor beta chain sequence together with its context. The antigen is not known. V lost 1 base, J lost 9 bases, and 10 bases lay in between. This CDR3 spans 12 amino acids. Per germline, CDR1 LNHNV and CDR2 YYDKDF (reference sequence). The repertoire was sequenced with immunoSEQ multiplex PCR; TCRdb's copy has only in-frame clones and lacks some. This table has 100,000 or so clones, roughly four fifths appearing once. This sample was included in a study of radiotherapy plus CTLA-4 blockade in lung cancer. Study results and limitations: Subsequent to radiotherapy plus ipilimumab, tumor-derived TCR clones underwent expansion in blood. Early blood T cell clone dynamics, with interferon-beta, were reported to best predict response.

The chain joins TRBV15 to TRBJ2-7, with no clear D. Sequenced here: peripheral blood, sampled from a patient treated with radiotherapy plus ipilimumab. The receptor's source is a human donor with non-small cell lung cancer that progressed on radiotherapy plus ipilimumab. This CDR3 reads CATSRASLRQYF. The CDR3 coding sequence is TGTGCCACCAGCAGAGCTTCCCTCAGGCAGTACTTC.